Below are 24 T cell receptor beta chains sequenced from a single sample in a study of cytomegalovirus exposure and HLA in healthy donors. The PCR ran on 60 Vbeta and 13 Jbeta primers. The assay was immunoSEQ multiplex PCR, and TCRdb's table has in-frame clones only and misses some. The repertoire consists of 150,000 to 200,000 clones, with about 82% occurring once and the leading ten covering 2% to 2.5%. The sequencing sample was made of PBMCs. The receptors stem from a woman aged 50 to 65 in good health and CMV-seronegative.

The V gene is TRBV6-1, the J gene TRBJ1-2, with 7 bases lining up with TRBD1. From germline, CDR1 is MNHNS and CDR2 SASEGT. The ends lost 6 bases at V and 4 bases at J; junction bases unmatched: 8. This CDR3 region has 14 residues. The DNA of the CDR3 is TGTGCCAGCAGAAAGGGGGCAGGGGCCTATGGCTACACCTTC. This gives the protein CASRKGAGAYGYTF.

The V gene is TRBV6-1, the J gene TRBJ1-5, with 8 bases fitting TRBD1. Germline V CDR1 and CDR2: MNHNS, SASEGT. V lost 3 bases, J lost 7 bases, and 8 bases stayed unmatched. This CDR3 has 15 residues. CDR3 in amino acids: CASSERWAGGQPQHF. The CDR3 nucleotides are TGTGCCAGCAGTGAGAGGTGGGCAGGGGGCCAGCCCCAGCATTTT.

The CDR3, as DNA: TGTGCCAGCTCACTTGCTCTGAACTCCTACGGGTATGGCTACACCTTC. Amino acids: CASSLALNSYGYGYTF. The chain links TRBV18 to TRBJ1-2, with D unresolved. V shed 4 bases and J shed 5 bases, with 20 bases lying between them. CDR1 is KGHSH, CDR2 LQKENI, per germline. The CDR3 sequence is 16 residues long.

This sequence joins TRBV9 and TRBJ2-3; no clear D gene. Germline CDR1 SGDLS, CDR2 YYNGEE. V was shortened by 3 bases and J by 0 bases, with 20 bases between the two germline ends. This CDR3 contains 18 residues. CDR3 in DNA: TGTGCCAGCAGCGGCCCCAACGTAGACCAGACTAGCACAGATACGCAGTATTTT. Encoded protein: CASSGPNVDQTSTDTQYF. The entire variable domain, with the rest obtained from reference TRBV9 and TRBJ2-3, is as follows: DSGVTQTPKHLITATGQRVTLRCSPRSGDLSVYWYQQSLDQGLQFLIQYYNGEERAKGNILERFSAQQFPDLHSELNLSSLELGDSALYFCASSGPNVDQTSTDTQYFGPGTRLTVL.

The chain is built from TRBV6-1 and TRBJ2-3; 10 nucleotides match TRBD1. The germline CDR1 and CDR2 sequences are MNHNS and SASEGT. The CDR3 spans 13 residues. V shed 6 bases, J shed 7 bases, and the junction held 4 bases outside the gene matches. The CDR3 DNA is TGTGCCAGCAGGGACAGGGGGACAAATACGCAGTATTTT. Residues: CASRDRGTNTQYF.

The chain links TRBV6-5 to TRBJ1-2, with 7 bases fitting TRBD1. The trim removed 0 bases at V and 4 bases at J, leaving 5 bases unmatched. CDR1 MNHEY and CDR2 SVGAGI come from the germline V gene. The CDR3 has 15 residues. The CDR3 DNA sequence: TGTGCCAGCAGTTACTCTCGGGACAGATTCTATGGCTACACCTTC. Its protein product is CASSYSRDRFYGYTF.

There are a few counts of this clone. This rearrangement joins TRBV6-5 to TRBJ1-2; no clear D. Germline CDR1 MNHEY, CDR2 SVGAGI. Trimming shortened V by 6 bases and J by 7 bases, and 12 bases separated the two germline ends. The CDR3 runs 12 residues. The CDR3 region is CASRPPAGGYTF. The DNA of the CDR3 is TGTGCCAGCAGGCCGCCCGCGGGTGGCTACACCTTC.

The chain is built from TRBV9 and TRBJ2-2; 8 bases agree with TRBD1. CDR3 length equals 16 residues. Per germline, CDR1 SGDLS and CDR2 YYNGEE. The V segment lost 1 base and the J segment 4 bases; nucleotides outside the gene matches: 6. The CDR3 loop reads CASSVTTGVGTGELFF. Here the CDR3 DNA reads TGTGCCAGCAGCGTAACGACAGGGGTGGGCACCGGGGAGCTGTTTTTT. The variable domain in full, with the rest retrieved from reference TRBV9 and TRBJ2-2, is DSGVTQTPKHLITATGQRVTLRCSPRSGDLSVYWYQQSLDQGLQFLIQYYNGEERAKGNILERFSAQQFPDLHSELNLSSLELGDSALYFCASSVTTGVGTGELFFGEGSRLTVL.

This clone has a single count. The chain couples TRBV4-3 to TRBJ2-3; a weak D match, TRBD2 (5 bases). Germline CDR1 is LGHNA and CDR2 is YSLEER. V lost 4 bases, J lost 6 bases, and 17 bases lay in between. The length of the CDR3 is 15 residues. For the CDR3, the DNA is TGCGCCAGCAGCCGAGGACTCGGGGATGTGGATACGCAGTATTTT. It yields the protein CASSRGLGDVDTQYF.

This clone was seen more than once but under ten times. The rearrangement uses TRBV28 and TRBJ1-3; no clear D gene. CDR3 size: 14 residues. The V gene lost 10 bases and the J gene lost 3 bases, with 16 bases spanning the gap. Per the germline V gene, CDR1 is MDHEN and CDR2 is SYDVKM. CDR3 sequence reads: CATFSLGDGNTIYF. As DNA, the CDR3 is TGTGCCACCTTCTCCCTCGGGGATGGAAACACCATATATTTT.

The chain employs TRBV28 and TRBJ2-7, with 7 positions matching TRBD2. Germline lookup yields CDR1 MDHEN and CDR2 SYDVKM. CDR3 length: 14 amino acids. V shed 3 bases and J 7 bases; nucleotides not matched to a gene: 9. The CDR3 coding sequence is TGTGCCAGCAGTTTTGGGGGGGGGTTGGTGGAGCAGTACTTC. Protein: CASSFGGGLVEQYF.

CDR3: CASSSSGNEQFF. Here the CDR3 DNA reads TGTGCCAGCAGCTCCTCCGGCAATGAGCAGTTCTTC. The chain links TRBV6-5 to TRBJ2-1; no firm D call. The CDR3 sequence is 12 residues long. The germline V gene has CDR1 MNHEY and CDR2 SVGAGI. V lost 6 bases and J 6 bases, leaving 9 bases between the germline ends.

The J gene is TRBJ2-1, the V gene TRBV19, with no clear D. Germline CDR1 and CDR2: LNHDA and SQIVND (reference sequence). V was pared by 1 base and J by 3 bases, with 7 bases between. The CDR3 runs 14 residues. The CDR3 DNA reads TGTGCCAGTAGTATAGGTGCTAGCTACAATGAGCAGTTCTTC. Translation: CASSIGASYNEQFF.

V gene TRBV13 combines with J gene TRBJ1-2; 8 positions agree with TRBD1. The CDR3 sequence is 16 residues long. V lost 1 base, J lost 4 bases, and 8 bases stayed unmatched. From germline, CDR1 is PRHDT and CDR2 FYEKMQ (reference sequence). The CDR3 DNA follows: TGTGCCAGCAGCTTAGATGCCTCAGGGGGCACCTATGGCTACACCTTC. Protein: CASSLDASGGTYGYTF.

J is TRBJ2-5 and V is TRBV30; a weak D match, TRBD2 (6 bases). Trimming removed 4 bases at V and 5 bases at J, with 11 bases between. CDR3 length: 12 residues. Germline CDR1 is GTSNPN and CDR2 is SVGIG (reference sequence). The CDR3 nucleotides read TGTGCCTGGACCATGACTAGTGAGACCCAGTACTTC. This encodes CAWTMTSETQYF. The complete variable domain, with remaining parts taken from reference TRBV30 and TRBJ2-5, reads SQTIHQWPATLVQPVGSPLSLECTVEGTSNPNLYWYRQAAGRGLQLLFYSVGIGQISSEVPQNLSASRPQDRQFILSSKKLLLSDSGFYLCAWTMTSETQYFGPGTRLLVL.

The V call is TRBV25-1, the J call TRBJ1-1; D ambiguous. CDR3 length equals 12 residues. Trimming stripped 2 bases from V and 10 bases from J, with 11 bases between. Per germline, CDR1 MGHDK and CDR2 SYGVNS. The CDR3 bases are TGTGCCAGCAGTGAAAGGTTCGGGATAGCTTTCTTT. This sequence encodes CASSERFGIAFF.

The chain employs TRBV15 and TRBJ2-3; D not resolved. The CDR3 is 14 residues long. Germline V gives CDR1 LNHNV, CDR2 YYDKDF (reference sequence). The germline V and J ends were trimmed by 3 bases and 3 bases, with 10 bases remaining between them. CDR3 coding DNA: TGTGCCACCAGCAGTTTCCTAGGAACAGATACGCAGTATTTT. Translating gives CATSSFLGTDTQYF.

The rearrangement uses TRBV12-5 and TRBJ2-5, with 9 bases aligning to TRBD1. The germline CDR1 and CDR2 sequences are LGHNT and FRNRAP. V lost 11 bases to trimming and J lost 0 bases; unmatched junction nucleotides: 13. The CDR3 extends over 16 amino acids. The CDR3 nucleotides read TGTGCTGCCACCCCGCGGGACAGGGAGTACCAAGAGACCCAGTACTTC. Protein product: CAATPRDREYQETQYF.

The chain carries TRBV5-4 and TRBJ1-1, with D unresolved. The CDR3 runs to 14 residues. CDR1 is SGHNT and CDR2 is YYREEE in the germline V gene (reference sequence). V was cut by 1 base and J by 1 base, with 8 bases left in between. The CDR3 loop reads CASSLPVSNTEAFF. The CDR3, as DNA: TGTGCCAGCAGCTTGCCGGTTTCGAACACTGAAGCTTTCTTT.

The CDR3 sequence: CASSDSLAFYGYTF. The CDR3 DNA reads TGTGCCAGCAGTGATAGCTTGGCGTTCTATGGCTACACCTTC. The chain combines TRBV2 with TRBJ1-2; no definite D call. Germline CDR1 SNHLY, CDR2 FYNNEI. V was cut by 3 bases and J by 4 bases, with 12 bases left in between. CDR3 size: 14 residues.

CDR3 nucleotide sequence: TGTGCCAGCAGCGATATGACAGGGGCTGGAAACACCATATATTTT. It encodes CASSDMTGAGNTIYF. The genes are TRBV5-4 and TRBJ1-3; 8 bases agree with TRBD1. The V and J ends lost 4 bases and 2 bases, in that order; junction bases with no gene match: 5. The length of the CDR3 is 15 residues. Per the germline V gene, CDR1 is SGHNT and CDR2 is YYREEE (reference sequence).

This clone was detected a few times. This chain connects TRBV7-7 to TRBJ2-5; 11 positions agree with TRBD2. This CDR3 comprises 18 residues. Per germline, CDR1 SSHAT and CDR2 FNYEAQ (reference sequence). With V trimmed by 2 bases and J by 7 bases, 15 bases remained unmatched. The CDR3 nucleotides read TGTGCCAGCAGCTTACAGCCTAGCGGGAGGTCCGGGGGGGGGACCCAGTACTTC. Translating gives CASSLQPSGRSGGGTQYF.

CDR3 amino acids: CASSLTPGVGKNIQYF. The CDR3 coding sequence is TGTGCCAGCAGCTTAACCCCAGGGGTAGGCAAAAACATTCAGTACTTC. The chain links TRBV7-3 to TRBJ2-4; a weak D match, TRBD1 (6 bases). The CDR3 totals 16 residues. Germline V CDR1 and CDR2: SGHTA, FQGTGA. The V end lost 0 bases, the J end lost 3 bases, and 12 bases lay between the germline ends.

This chain links TRBV7-6 with TRBJ2-1, with 11 bases fitting TRBD2. Germline-derived CDR1 and CDR2 are SGHVS and FNYEAQ. This CDR3 is 19 amino acids long. J lost 0 bases, V lost 5 bases, and 12 bases had no gene match. The CDR3 DNA reads as TGTGCCAGCAGCCTACGACTAGCGGGGATGGGTAGCTCCTACAATGAGCAGTTCTTC. Encoded protein: CASSLRLAGMGSSYNEQFF.